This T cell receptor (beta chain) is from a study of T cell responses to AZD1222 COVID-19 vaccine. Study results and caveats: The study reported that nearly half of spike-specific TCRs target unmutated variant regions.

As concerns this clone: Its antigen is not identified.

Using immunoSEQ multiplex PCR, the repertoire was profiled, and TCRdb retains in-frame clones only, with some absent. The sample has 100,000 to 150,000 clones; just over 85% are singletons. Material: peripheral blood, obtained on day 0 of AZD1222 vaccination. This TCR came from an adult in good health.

This CDR3 reads CASSEQVVRGNTIYF. The CDR3 nucleotides read TGTGCCAGCAGTGAACAGGTGGTGCGTGGAAACACCATATATTTT. The rearrangement uses TRBV2 and TRBJ1-3; no definite D call. From germline, CDR1 is SNHLY and CDR2 FYNNEI. With 2 bases removed from V and 3 bases from J, the gap between germline ends came to 11 bases. The CDR3 is 15 amino acids.